This entry concerns a single T cell receptor beta chain. Germline V gene lookup returns CDR1 SGDLS and CDR2 YYNGEE. CDR3 size: 13 residues. Trimming cost V 2 bases and J 7 bases, with 13 bases left between them. None of the donors, who were healthy HIV-negative adults, had recently had acute infections or vaccinations. Adults of Caucasian background living in Nashville, Tennessee made up all donors. These data originate in a study of shared clonotypes between healthy human individuals. An even split of each subset's genomic DNA across several immunoSEQ plates was performed. Assay used: immunoSEQ multiplex PCR; TCRdb lists only in-frame clones, some missing. Of about 680,000 clones listed, about 74% are singletons.

The rearrangement uses TRBV9 and TRBJ2-7; perhaps TRBD2 as D (5 bases). Sequencing was done on a sample of memory CD4+ T cells sorted from blood. Subset noted: CD45RA-negative fraction. This sequence was found in a woman in her twenties or thirties in good health. The CDR3 nucleotides read TGTGCCAGCAGCGTCTATATGACGGGGGAGCAGTACTTC. Its translation is CASSVYMTGEQYF.